This passage covers 7 T cell receptor beta chains from one sample sequenced in a study of T cell changes during pregnancy in multiple sclerosis. Only in-frame clones appear in the TCRdb table, and some are missing; sequencing was by immunoSEQ multiplex PCR. The repertoire consists of 130,000 or so clones, with over 85% occurring once and the leading ten covering approximately 6.3%. The material was peripheral blood, obtained before pregnancy. These receptors were collected from a female donor with multiple sclerosis, enrolled in a pregnancy study.

CDR3 sequence reads: CASSTTWGGLNNSPLHF. The CDR3, as DNA: TGTGCCAGCAGCACTACCTGGGGGGGGTTAAATAATTCACCCCTCCACTTT. The V gene is TRBV9, the J gene TRBJ1-6; D may be TRBD1 (5 bases). The CDR3 contains 17 residues. Germline V gene lookup returns CDR1 SGDLS and CDR2 YYNGEE. With 4 bases removed from V and 5 bases from J, the gap between germline ends came to 19 bases.

Comment on this clone: The same CDR3 is also encoded by other DNA sequences in this sample. The rearrangement links TRBV7-2 to TRBJ2-3; no clear D gene. CDR3 length: 14 amino acids. V was trimmed by 1 base and J by 11 bases, leaving 16 bases between them. Germline V gene sequence: CDR1 SGHTA, CDR2 FQGNSA. The CDR3, as DNA: TGTGCCAGCAGCTTAGGCTCGAGGAAGTTCGGGCAGTATTTT. Translated, it gives CASSLGSRKFGQYF.

The genes are TRBV6-4 and TRBJ2-1, with 7 bases lining up with TRBD2. The germline gives CDR1 MRHNA, CDR2 SNTAGT. V shed 3 bases and J 6 bases; nucleotides not matched to a gene: 5. This CDR3 region has 14 residues. The CDR3 sequence is CASSEALASNEQFF. For the CDR3, the DNA is TGTGCCAGCAGTGAAGCACTAGCGAGCAATGAGCAGTTCTTC.

The CDR3 DNA reads TGTGCCAGCAGCTTGGTTCAGGGGACCACAGATACGCAGTATTTT. It encodes CASSLVQGTTDTQYF. This chain links TRBV7-2 with TRBJ2-3; D perhaps matches TRBD1 (6 bases). In germline, CDR1 is SGHTA, CDR2 FQGNSA. This CDR3 is built from 15 residues. The V and J ends lost 3 bases and 2 bases respectively, with 12 bases between them.

The CDR3 DNA sequence: TGTGCCAGCAGTTCCAACCTCGGCTACGAGCAGTACTTC. It translates to CASSSNLGYEQYF. This chain connects TRBV27 to TRBJ2-7; no definite D call. The CDR3 is made up of 13 amino acids. Germline CDR1 MNHEY, CDR2 SMNVEV (reference sequence). V was clipped by 4 bases and J by 3 bases, with 10 bases between them.

The V and J genes are TRBV6-5 and TRBJ2-3; the D gene is possibly TRBD1 (5 bases). CDR3 length equals 14 residues. Germline assignment: CDR1 MNHEY and CDR2 SVGAGI. Trimming pared 6 bases from V and 1 base from J, leaving 11 bases between. The CDR3 region has the DNA TGTGCCAGCAGGGGGTTCAGGGGCACAGATACGCAGTATTTT. It specifies CASRGFRGTDTQYF.

The rearrangement uses TRBV9 and TRBJ2-7; the match to TRBD1 covers 9 bases. V lost 2 bases to trimming and J lost 3 bases; unmatched junction nucleotides: 6. Germline loops: CDR1 SGDLS, CDR2 YYNGEE. The CDR3 covers 15 residues. The CDR3 sequence is CASSVLRDRDYEQYF. The DNA for the CDR3 is TGTGCCAGCAGCGTCCTGCGGGACAGGGACTACGAGCAGTACTTC.